This T cell receptor beta chain was captured by sequencing in a study of control samples from healthy donors and cancer patients. As for this clone: One end of the junction fails to match germline, which may point to a read error.

Generated by immunoSEQ multiplex PCR, the TCRdb table keeps only in-frame clones and is missing some. The sample comprises approximately 76,000 clones, around 84% of which are singletons, and approximately 10% rests with the top ten. Germline V gives CDR1 SEHNR, CDR2 FQNEAQ (reference sequence). The CDR3 extends over 12 amino acids. The rearrangement uses TRBV7-9 and TRBJ2-7; TRBD1 matches 10 bases. The sequenced sample was PBMCs. This sequence originates from a man in his 60s with head and neck cancer. The DNA of the CDR3 is TGTGCCAGCAGCTTAGCGACAGGGGGCATTAACTTC. This codes for CASSLATGGINF.